Given below is one T cell receptor beta chain in context. The identical CDR3 is also encoded by other nucleotide sequences in the sample. These data are taken from a study of control samples from healthy donors and cancer patients. Assay: immunoSEQ multiplex PCR; the TCRdb copy retains only in-frame clones and omits some. The data contain over 90,000 clones, approximately 90% of them singletons. Trimming left V 3 bases short and J 2 bases short, with 10 bases between. Looked up from germline, CDR1 is KGHSH and CDR2 is LQKENI. The CDR3 totals 14 residues. Source material: PBMCs. V usage is TRBV18 and J usage is TRBJ1-1; tentative D call: TRBD1 (5 bases). The clonotype comes from a man aged 55 to 70 with lung cancer. The CDR3 DNA is TGTGCCAGCTCACCGCGTCAGGGAAACACTGAAGCTTTCTTT. Translation: CASSPRQGNTEAFF.